This passage covers 12 T cell receptor beta chains from one sample sequenced in a study of blood T cell repertoires in COVID-19. Here immunoSEQ multiplex PCR was the method, and the copy in TCRdb shows in-frame clones only, minus some. The sample has 90,000 to 150,000 clones; roughly 80% are singletons. What was sequenced was peripheral blood. Receptor source: a man in his forties or fifties with acute or convalescent COVID-19.

The rearrangement uses TRBV3-1 (or the pseudogene TRBV3-2) and TRBJ1-1; no definite D call. Germline lookup yields CDR1 LGHDT and CDR2 YNNKEL (reference sequence). This CDR3 is built from 16 residues. V was pared by 0 bases and J by 0 bases, with 11 bases between. In DNA, the CDR3 is TGTGCCAGCAGCCAAGATCGTGAGGCACTGAACACTGAAGCTTTCTTT. Translation: CASSQDREALNTEAFF.

This clone came up once. The chain is built from TRBV20-1 and TRBJ2-7, with a tentative D call TRBD2 (5 bases). This CDR3 has 14 residues. Germline lookup yields CDR1 DFQATT and CDR2 SNEGSKA (reference sequence). V gave up 3 bases and J gave up 5 bases, with 17 bases separating them. CDR3 coding DNA: TGCAGTGCTAGTAACCCTAGCCCCCTCGACGAGCAGTACTTC. This translates into CSASNPSPLDEQYF.

The chain employs TRBV13 and TRBJ2-6; D ambiguous. Trimming took 5 bases from V and 0 from J, leaving 11 bases between them. There are 16 residues in the CDR3. Germline assignment: CDR1 PRHDT and CDR2 FYEKMQ (reference sequence). The CDR3 protein is CASSPVPSSGANVLTF. In DNA, the CDR3 is TGTGCCAGCAGCCCAGTGCCTAGCTCTGGGGCCAACGTCCTGACTTTC.

This chain links TRBV5-3 with TRBJ2-1; 7 bases match TRBD2. TRBV5-3 carries the ORF label, with uncertain function. CDR3 size: 15 residues. After removal of 5 bases from V and 4 bases from J, the junction contained 9 bases not matched to a gene. This CDR3 reads CARSERDHPYNEQFF. The CDR3 nucleotides are TGTGCCAGAAGTGAGCGGGATCATCCGTACAATGAGCAGTTCTTC.

This chain links TRBV11-2 with TRBJ2-3, with 8 bases matching TRBD1. This CDR3 region has 17 residues. V lost 0 bases to trimming and J lost 4 bases; unmatched junction nucleotides: 9. Germline V CDR1 and CDR2: SGHAT, FQNNGV. CDR3 in DNA: TGTGCCAGCAGCTTAGAACCCCCCAGGGGGCCCGCAGATACGCAGTATTTT. It is translated as CASSLEPPRGPADTQYF.

The CDR3 DNA reads TGCGCCAGCAGCTTGGAGGAACAGCTCAACTATGGCTACACCTTC. It codes for CASSLEEQLNYGYTF. The gene calls are TRBV5-1 and TRBJ1-2, with D hard to call. The V and J ends lost 0 bases and 2 bases respectively, with 11 bases between them. Germline values: CDR1 SGHRS, CDR2 YFSETQ. The CDR3 length is 15 residues.

V usage is TRBV27 and J usage is TRBJ1-2; possibly TRBD1 for D (5 bases). The CDR3 is made up of 14 amino acids. Per the germline V gene, CDR1 is MNHEY and CDR2 is SMNVEV (reference sequence). Trimming cost V 2 bases and J 8 bases, with 15 bases left between them. CDR3 DNA: TGTGCCAGCAGTTTAGCGGGGCCACTGGCGGGCTACACCTTC. Amino acid sequence: CASSLAGPLAGYTF.

CDR3 coding DNA: TGTGCCAGCAGTTTAGCCCTTCTAGAAGCGGGAGGGCTCACAGATACGCAGTATTTT. Its translation: CASSLALLEAGGLTDTQYF. The J gene is TRBJ2-3, the V gene TRBV28; 10 bases fit TRBD2. Germline-derived CDR1 and CDR2 are MDHEN and SYDVKM. V shed 2 bases, J shed 2 bases, and the junction held 13 bases outside the gene matches. The CDR3 contains 19 residues.

The V and J genes are TRBV28 and TRBJ1-5; D is ambiguous. CDR1 MDHEN and CDR2 SYDVKM come from the germline V gene. CDR3 length equals 12 residues. V lost 3 bases to trimming and J lost 6 bases, with 6 bases between them. CDR3 region: CASSFHSQPQHF. The CDR3 region has the DNA TGTGCCAGCAGTTTTCATAGTCAGCCCCAGCATTTT. The full variable domain, with the rest looked up from reference TRBV28 and TRBJ1-5, is DVKVTQSSRYLVKRTGEKVFLECVQDMDHENMFWYRQDPGLGLRLIYFSYDVKMKEKGDIPEGYSVSREKKERFSLILESASTNQTSMYLCASSFHSQPQHFGDGTRLSIL.

This clone showed up just once. The chain uses TRBV7-9 and TRBJ2-3; 9 bases are shared with TRBD2. The germline gives CDR1 SEHNR, CDR2 FQNEAQ (reference sequence). V gave up 8 bases and J gave up 0 bases; unmatched junction bases: 15. The CDR3 has 18 residues. For the CDR3, the DNA is TGTGCCAGCTCCTTCGGAGCGGGGGGTTCCTCTAGCACAGATACGCAGTATTTT. It encodes CASSFGAGGSSSTDTQYF.

The V and J genes are TRBV25-1 and TRBJ1-4; D is possibly TRBD1 (6 bases). This CDR3 spans 13 amino acids. The V gene's germline CDR1 is MGHDK and CDR2 SYGVNS. Deletions cut 4 bases from V and 4 bases from J, with 7 bases between. Here the CDR3 DNA reads TGTGCCAGCAGTGGGACAGTTAATGAAAAACTGTTTTTT. Protein sequence: CASSGTVNEKLFF.

The genes are TRBV25-1 and TRBJ2-3; the match to TRBD2 covers 11 bases. CDR1 MGHDK and CDR2 SYGVNS come from the germline V gene. V was clipped by 4 bases and J by 7 bases; unmatched bases: 7. The CDR3 runs to 15 residues. CDR3 region: CASSAVLAGVNTQYF. The DNA for the CDR3 is TGTGCCAGCAGTGCGGTACTAGCGGGAGTGAATACGCAGTATTTT.